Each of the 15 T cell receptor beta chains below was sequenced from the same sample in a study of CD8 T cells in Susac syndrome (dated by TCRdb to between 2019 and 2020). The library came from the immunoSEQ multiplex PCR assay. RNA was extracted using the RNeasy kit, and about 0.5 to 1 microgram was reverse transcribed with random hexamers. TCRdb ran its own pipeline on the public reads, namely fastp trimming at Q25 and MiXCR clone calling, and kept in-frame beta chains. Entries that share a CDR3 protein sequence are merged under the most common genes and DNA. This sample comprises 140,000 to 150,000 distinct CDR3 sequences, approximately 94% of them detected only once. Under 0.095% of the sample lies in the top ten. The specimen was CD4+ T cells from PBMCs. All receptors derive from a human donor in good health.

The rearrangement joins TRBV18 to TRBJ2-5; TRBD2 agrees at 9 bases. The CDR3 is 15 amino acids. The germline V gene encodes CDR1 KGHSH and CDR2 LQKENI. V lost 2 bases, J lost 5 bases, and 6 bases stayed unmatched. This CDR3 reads CASSPSLAGDETQYF. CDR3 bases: TGTGCCAGCTCACCATCATTAGCGGGAGACGAGACCCAGTACTTC.

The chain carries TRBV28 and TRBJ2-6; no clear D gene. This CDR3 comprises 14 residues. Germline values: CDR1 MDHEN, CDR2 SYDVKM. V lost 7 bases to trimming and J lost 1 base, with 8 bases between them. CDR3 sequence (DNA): TGTGCCAGCACCCTGCGTTCTGGGGCCAACGTCCTGACTTTC. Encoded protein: CASTLRSGANVLTF.

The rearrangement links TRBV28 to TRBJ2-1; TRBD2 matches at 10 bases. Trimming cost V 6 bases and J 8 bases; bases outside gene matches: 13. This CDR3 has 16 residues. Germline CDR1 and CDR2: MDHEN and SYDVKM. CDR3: CASSRGGGLAGDEQFF. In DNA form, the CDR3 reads TGTGCCAGCAGCAGAGGGGGAGGGCTAGCGGGAGATGAGCAGTTCTTC.

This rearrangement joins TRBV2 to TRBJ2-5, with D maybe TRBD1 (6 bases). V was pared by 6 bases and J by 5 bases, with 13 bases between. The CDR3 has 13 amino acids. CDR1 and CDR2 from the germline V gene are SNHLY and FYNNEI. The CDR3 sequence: CASRQERGETQYF. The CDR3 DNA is TGTGCCAGCAGACAAGAAAGGGGGGAGACCCAGTACTTC.

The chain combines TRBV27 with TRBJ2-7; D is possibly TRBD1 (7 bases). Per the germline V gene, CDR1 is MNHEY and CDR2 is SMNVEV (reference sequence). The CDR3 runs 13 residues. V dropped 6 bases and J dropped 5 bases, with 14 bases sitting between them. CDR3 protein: CASRLTGTDEQYF. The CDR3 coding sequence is TGTGCCAGCAGACTGACAGGGACTGACGAGCAGTACTTC.

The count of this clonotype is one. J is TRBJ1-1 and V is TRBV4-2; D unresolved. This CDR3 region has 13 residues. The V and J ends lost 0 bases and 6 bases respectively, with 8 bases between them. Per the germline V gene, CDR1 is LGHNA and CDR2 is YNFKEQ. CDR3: CASSQERASEAFF. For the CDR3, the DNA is TGTGCCAGCAGCCAAGAAAGGGCTTCTGAAGCTTTCTTT.

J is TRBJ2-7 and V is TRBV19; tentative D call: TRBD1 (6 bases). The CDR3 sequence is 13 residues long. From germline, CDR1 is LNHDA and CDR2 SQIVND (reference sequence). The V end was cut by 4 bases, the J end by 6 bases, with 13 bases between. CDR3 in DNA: TGTGCCAGTAGTAGACAGGTACGGGGCGAGCAGTACTTC. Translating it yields CASSRQVRGEQYF.

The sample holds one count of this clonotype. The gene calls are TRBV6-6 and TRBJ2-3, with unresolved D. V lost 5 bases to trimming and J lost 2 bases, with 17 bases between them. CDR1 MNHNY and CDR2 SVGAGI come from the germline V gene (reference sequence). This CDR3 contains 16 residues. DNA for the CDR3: TGTGCCAGCAGTCACCCTCGTGGGCAACTCACAGATACGCAGTATTTT. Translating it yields CASSHPRGQLTDTQYF.

The CDR3 is CASSYHSSYEQYF. DNA of the CDR3: TGTGCCAGCAGCTATCACTCCTCCTACGAGCAGTACTTC. V is TRBV5-4 and J is TRBJ2-7; D is unclear. V was clipped by 3 bases and J by 0 bases, with 7 bases between them. The CDR3 consists of 13 residues. Looked up from germline, CDR1 is SGHNT and CDR2 is YYREEE (reference sequence).

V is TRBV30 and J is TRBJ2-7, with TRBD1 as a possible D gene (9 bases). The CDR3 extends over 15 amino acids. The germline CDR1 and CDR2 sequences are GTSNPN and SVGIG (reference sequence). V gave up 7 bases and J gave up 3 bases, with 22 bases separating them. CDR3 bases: TGTGCCTTGAGGGGACAGGGACTAGGATACTACGAGCAGTACTTC. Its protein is CALRGQGLGYYEQYF.

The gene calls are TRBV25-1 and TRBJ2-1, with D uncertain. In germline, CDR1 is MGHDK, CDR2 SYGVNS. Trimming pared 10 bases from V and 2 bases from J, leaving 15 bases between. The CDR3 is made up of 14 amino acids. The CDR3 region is CATQHSDPYNEQFF. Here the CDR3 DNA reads TGTGCCACCCAGCACAGCGACCCCTACAATGAGCAGTTCTTC.

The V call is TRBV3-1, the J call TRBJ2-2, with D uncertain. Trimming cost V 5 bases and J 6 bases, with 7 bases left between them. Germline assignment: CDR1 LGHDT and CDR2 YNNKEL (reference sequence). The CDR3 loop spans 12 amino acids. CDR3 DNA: TGTGCCAGCAGCTCCGGCTCCGGGGAGCTGTTTTTT. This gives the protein CASSSGSGELFF. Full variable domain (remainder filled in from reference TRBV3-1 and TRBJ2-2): DTAVSQTPKYLVTQMGNDKSIKCEQNLGHDTMYWYKQDSKKFLKIMFSYNNKELIINETVPNRFSPKSPDKAHLNLHINSLELGDSAVYFCASSSGSGELFFGEGSRLTVL.

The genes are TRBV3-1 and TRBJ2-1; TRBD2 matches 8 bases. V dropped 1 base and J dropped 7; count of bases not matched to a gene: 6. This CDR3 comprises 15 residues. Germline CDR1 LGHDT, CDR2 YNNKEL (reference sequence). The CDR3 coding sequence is TGTGCCAGCAGCCAAGTTAGCGGGAAGGTTAATGAGCAGTTCTTC. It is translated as CASSQVSGKVNEQFF.

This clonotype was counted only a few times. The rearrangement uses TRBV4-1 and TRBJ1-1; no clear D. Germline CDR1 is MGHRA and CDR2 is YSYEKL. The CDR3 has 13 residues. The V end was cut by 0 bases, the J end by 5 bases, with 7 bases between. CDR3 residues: CASSQDLGTEAFF. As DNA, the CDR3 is TGCGCCAGCAGCCAAGATTTGGGAACTGAAGCTTTCTTT.

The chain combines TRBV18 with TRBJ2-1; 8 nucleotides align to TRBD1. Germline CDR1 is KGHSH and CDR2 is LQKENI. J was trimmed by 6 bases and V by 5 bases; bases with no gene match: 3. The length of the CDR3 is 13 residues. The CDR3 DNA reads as TGTGCCAGCTCAACTGGACAGGGCAATGAGCAGTTCTTC. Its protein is CASSTGQGNEQFF.